This T cell receptor beta chain was identified during a study of T-cell reconstitution after alpha-beta-depleted transplantation in children. V shed 5 bases and J shed 1 base, with 15 bases lying between them. The CDR3 loop spans 16 amino acids. The V gene's germline CDR1 is SGHAT and CDR2 FQNNGV. Unique molecular identifiers were incorporated during preparation of the TCRbeta library. TCRdb re-analysed the PCR reads in MiXCR, keeping a single row per CDR3 protein. The data contain fewer than 550,000 distinct CDR3 sequences, 15% to 20% of them singletons. This clonotype was counted only a few times. The rearrangement joins TRBV11-2 to TRBJ2-1, with TRBD1 as a possible D gene (5 bases). The receptor comes from a boy under two years old who had a stem cell transplant for Wiskott-Aldrich syndrome, so the T cells may come from the graft donor. This material consisted of PBMCs, mostly from graft donor cells, taken 360 days after TCRalphabeta/CD19-depleted stem cell transplant. DNA for the CDR3: TGTGCCAGCAGCCCCCTGGCAGGGCTTTCCTACAATGAGCAGTTCTTC. This translates into CASSPLAGLSYNEQFF.